This T cell receptor beta chain was captured by sequencing in a study of blood T cell repertoires in COVID-19 (dated by TCRdb to the early 2020s). Looking at the study overall: Collaborator samples came from the United States, Italy and Spain and covered acute and convalescent phases of COVID-19. The prospective study material was composed of cDNA or gDNA derived from T cells, B-cell-depleted T cells, or PBMCs. Subjects who had been exposed to COVID-19, were actively infected with it, or had recovered from it provided the deeply sampled blood TCRbeta repertoires that made up the dataset. The repertoires were made available in a free public database intended to serve as a resource for research on the immune response to SARS-CoV-2. The samples were drawn from two sources: the first 160 participants of the ongoing ImmuneRACE study, and over 1,000 subjects contributed by 6 global collaborators. HLA class I and class II types, where available, came from metadata supplied by the sample provider rather than from assay-based typing. Sample metadata almost always included a de-identified subject ID, COVID-19 status, age in years and sex. General study outcomes and caveats: Clinical and demographic metadata were provided uncurated, with the amount varying by source and participant.

In the prospective study, participants were roughly 18 to 95 years old, resided in about two dozen geographic areas of the United States, and were enrolled through a virtual design. In the prospective study, cohorts were assigned on the basis of participant-reported clinical history obtained from a screening survey and a study questionnaire. Recovered participants in ImmuneRACE Cohort 3 were defined as having two consecutive negative NP/OP PCR tests, clearance from a healthcare professional, or resolution of symptoms. Mobile phlebotomists in the prospective study collected whole blood, serum and a nasopharyngeal or oropharyngeal swab from every participant. Prospective study participants could optionally give additional blood draws and questionnaires over an approximately two-month period. Prospective study blood samples were shipped either frozen or at room temperature before DNA extraction. In the case of this clone: The antigen it binds to is not known. Within one base of it there is no much larger clone, and no base qualities were kept.

Based on the germline V gene, the CDR1 and CDR2 sequences are SGHRS and YFSETQ. Taken from cysteine to phenylalanine, the CDR3 has 16 residues. The retained sequence is limited to the CDR3, 48 bases, with the frame set at the first base. Trimming removed 0 bases from V and 3 bases from J, leaving 13 bases between the germline ends. The immunoSEQ Assay, a bias-controlled multiplex PCR, was used to amplify TCRbeta CDR3 regions from genomic DNA. Concerning the study's data processing: Nucleated cell counts per sample were estimated from amplification of reference gene primers within the assay. Sequence reads were collapsed and filtered to measure the absolute abundance of every unique TCRbeta CDR3 rearrangement. For each sample, productive Simpson clonality was calculated as the square root of Simpson's diversity index across productive rearrangements. Not all clones reach the TCRdb copy of this immuneACCESS table, which keeps in-frame sequences only. Checked studies attribute under half of the gap to unresolved V genes and leave the rest unexplained. Clone size and V and J calls were adopted from that table, with D and trimming inferred from the DNA. Here the sample has roughly 400,000 clones; 90% occur a single time. The ten most abundant clones make up approximately 0.65% of the sample.

The sequence came from a man aged 18-30 years who had recovered from COVID-19. The chain uses TRBV5-1 and TRBJ1-3, and perhaps TRBD1 as D gene, on 6 matching bases. Sequences were obtained from PBMCs or T cells enriched from blood (not recorded which). The CDR3 reads as follows: CASSLESGQIGNTIYF. The base sequence is TGCGCCAGCAGCTTGGAGTCCGGACAGATTGGAAACACCATATATTTT.